The rows below give T cell receptor beta chains drawn from one sample of a study of human T cells and chemical hapten exposure. TCRdb reprocessed the RACE reads with MiXCR, giving one entry per CDR3 protein. In the table there are about 77,000 distinct CDR3 sequences, around 13% of which are singletons. The sample was whole blood, taken in connection with sensitization to the hapten diphenylcyclopropenone (DPC). The receptors were sampled from a woman between 45 and 65 years old with alopecia areata. Some clones in this sample may be carry-over from other donors' samples. The conserved cysteine and the conserved F or W are not part of the CDR3 here. The D gene is left open where the match is weak.

CDR3 protein	D gene	CDR3 length	J gene	V gene
ASSSGLYNEQF	NA	11	TRBJ2-1	TRBV7-6
ASSSDREGPQH	TRBD1	11	TRBJ1-5	TRBV7-2
ASSLEGFQETQY	NA	12	TRBJ2-5	TRBV7-6
ASSLVGQGNEKLF	TRBD1	13	TRBJ1-4	TRBV7-6
ASSPYRGNEQF	TRBD1	11	TRBJ2-1	TRBV18
ASSSTGEIMFSYEQY	TRBD1	15	TRBJ2-7	TRBV7-2
ASSYFKAGGLYEQY	TRBD2	14	TRBJ2-7	TRBV6-5
ASSEGTGNSPLH	TRBD1	12	TRBJ1-6	TRBV6-4
ASSWTGGGNEQF	TRBD1	12	TRBJ2-1	TRBV5-1
ASSASGTGNAGELF	TRBD1	14	TRBJ2-2	TRBV6-6
ASSSSPSYNEQF	NA	12	TRBJ2-1	TRBV12-3/TRBV12-4
ASSRAWVGHEQY	NA	12	TRBJ2-7	TRBV7-9
ASSSLGLADYSGANVLT	TRBD2	17	TRBJ2-6	TRBV6-5
ASSSTGGAEQY	TRBD1	11	TRBJ2-7	TRBV7-9
ASSLGGTGGNYGYT	TRBD1	14	TRBJ1-2	TRBV28
ASSSQQGLGEKLF	NA	13	TRBJ1-4	TRBV7-2
SARLSNTGELF	NA	11	TRBJ2-2	TRBV20-1
ASSYGTGGQGYT	TRBD1	12	TRBJ1-2	TRBV6-7
ASSPHSPMGSVQETQY	NA	16	TRBJ2-5	TRBV28
ASSNGLQHYGYT	NA	12	TRBJ1-2	TRBV28
ASSLTDFYHGNTEAF	NA	15	TRBJ1-1	TRBV11-2
ASSPRLGTYNEQF	NA	13	TRBJ2-1	TRBV18
ASSSREETQY	NA	10	TRBJ2-5	TRBV18
ASTHLGGGNTEAF	NA	13	TRBJ1-1	TRBV12-3/TRBV12-4
ASYTANMYEQY	NA	11	TRBJ2-7	TRBV28
ATQTSSTDTQY	NA	11	TRBJ2-3	TRBV12-3/TRBV12-4
ASRQVREAF	NA	9	TRBJ1-1	TRBV2
SANGHTEAF	NA	9	TRBJ1-1	TRBV20-1
ASSPAGGNEQY	NA	11	TRBJ2-7	TRBV18